One sample yielded the 13 T cell receptor beta chains listed below, sequenced in a study of cytomegalovirus exposure and HLA in healthy donors. Data came from immunoSEQ multiplex PCR; TCRdb stores just in-frame clones and leaves some out. The data hold approximately 230,000 clones, with roughly 87% observed a single time. Sample: PBMCs. The receptors come from a man between 18 and 29 years old in good health and CMV-seropositive.

The chain has TRBV19 and TRBJ2-5; 14 nucleotides match TRBD2. The junction had 10 bases not matched to a gene; V was cut back by 5 bases and J by 2 bases. Germline CDR1 is LNHDA and CDR2 is SQIVND (reference sequence). This CDR3 contains 18 residues. The CDR3 reads CASSSTGLAGVGQETQYF. CDR3 DNA: TGTGCCAGTAGTTCCACGGGACTAGCGGGAGTAGGACAAGAGACCCAGTACTTC.

The chain joins TRBV28 to TRBJ2-2; 12 bases fit TRBD2. J was trimmed by 6 bases and V by 3 bases; bases with no gene match: 8. Germline-derived CDR1 and CDR2 are MDHEN and SYDVKM. This CDR3 contains 17 residues. The CDR3 protein is CASSFSGLAGPPGELFF. As DNA, the CDR3 is TGTGCCAGCAGTTTTTCTGGACTAGCGGGGCCCCCCGGGGAGCTGTTTTTT.

The J gene is TRBJ2-7, the V gene TRBV7-9; D gene ambiguous. V was trimmed by 5 bases and J by 6 bases, leaving 8 bases between them. This CDR3 is built from 11 residues. Germline V CDR1 and CDR2: SEHNR, FQNEAQ (reference sequence). CDR3 residues: CASSKDIEQYF. CDR3 DNA: TGTGCCAGCAGCAAAGACATCGAGCAGTACTTC.

CDR3 loop: CASSEMREPYNEQFF. Here the CDR3 DNA reads TGTGCCAGCAGTGAAATGCGGGAACCTTACAATGAGCAGTTCTTC. This sequence joins TRBV2 and TRBJ2-1; TRBD2 might be the D (6 bases). Trimming took off 2 bases at V and 4 bases at J, with 12 bases between the two ends. The CDR3 contains 15 residues. In germline, CDR1 is SNHLY, CDR2 FYNNEI.

The genes are TRBV2 and TRBJ2-3; TRBD2 matches at 9 bases. The germline V gene has CDR1 SNHLY and CDR2 FYNNEI. The CDR3 sequence is 16 residues long. V lost 5 bases and J lost 3; bases outside the gene matches: 9. The CDR3 loop is CASSWLISGSTDTQYF. As DNA, the CDR3 is TGTGCCAGCAGTTGGCTCATTAGCGGGAGTACAGATACGCAGTATTTT.

The chain is built from TRBV11-2 and TRBJ2-5; D assignment may be TRBD1 or TRBD2 (5 bases each). The CDR3 has 16 amino acids. Germline values: CDR1 SGHAT, CDR2 FQNNGV. Trimming removed 2 bases at V and 6 bases at J, with 19 bases between. The CDR3 loop is CASSLSGPIARKTQYF. CDR3 bases: TGTGCCAGCAGCTTATCGGGACCGATCGCGAGGAAGACCCAGTACTTC.

DNA of the CDR3: TGTGCCTGGAGCGGGAGGGGCAATCAGCCCCAGCATTTT. Its protein is CAWSGRGNQPQHF. V is TRBV30 and J is TRBJ1-5, with D hard to call. The germline V gene encodes CDR1 GTSNPN and CDR2 SVGIG (reference sequence). The CDR3 spans 13 residues. Trimming took 3 bases from V and 2 from J, leaving 8 bases between them.

V and J are TRBV5-1 and TRBJ2-2; maybe TRBD1 (6 bases). The V end lost 4 bases, the J end lost 4 bases, and 11 bases lay between the germline ends. CDR1 and CDR2 from the germline V gene are SGHRS and YFSETQ. The CDR3 loop spans 14 amino acids. The CDR3 is CASSIGQLTGELFF. The CDR3 coding sequence is TGCGCCAGCAGCATTGGACAGCTCACCGGGGAGCTGTTTTTT.

This rearrangement joins TRBV18 to TRBJ2-7; 7 nucleotides align to TRBD2. Germline V gene data show CDR1 as KGHSH and CDR2 as LQKENI. Germline trimming cut 3 bases from V and 6 bases from J; bases unmatched to any gene: 5. CDR3 length: 13 amino acids. CDR3 nucleotides: TGTGCCAGCTCACCCCTGGGAGGGGTCGAGCAGTACTTC. Residues: CASSPLGGVEQYF.

A remark on this clone: This sample also contains other DNA sequences that code for the same CDR3. The rearrangement links TRBV7-9 to TRBJ2-7, with a tentative D call TRBD2 (5 bases). Germline assignment: CDR1 SEHNR and CDR2 FQNEAQ (reference sequence). Trimming took off 0 bases at V and 4 bases at J, with 7 bases between the two ends. This CDR3 contains 13 residues. The CDR3 region is CASSLAGVYEQYF. The CDR3 DNA reads as TGTGCCAGCAGCTTAGCGGGAGTTTACGAGCAGTACTTC.

The V call is TRBV5-4, the J call TRBJ2-3; D tentatively reads TRBD1 or TRBD2 (5 bases each). Germline V gene lookup returns CDR1 SGHNT and CDR2 YYREEE (reference sequence). This CDR3 is 15 amino acids long. Deletions cut 0 bases from V and 3 bases from J, with 11 bases between. CDR3 bases: TGTGCCAGCAGCTTGGCGGGGCCGTCGACAGATACGCAGTATTTT. It is translated as CASSLAGPSTDTQYF.

V usage is TRBV11-2 and J usage is TRBJ2-7, with D maybe TRBD2 (6 bases). This CDR3 spans 15 amino acids. Trimming took 4 bases from V and 3 from J, leaving 16 bases between them. Germline assignment: CDR1 SGHAT and CDR2 FQNNGV. The CDR3 spells CASSSKTRGNYEQYF. Written as DNA, the CDR3 is TGTGCCAGCAGCTCGAAGACTAGAGGCAACTACGAGCAGTACTTC.

The chain recombines TRBV5-5 with TRBJ2-7, with a tentative D call TRBD2 (5 bases). The CDR3 sequence is 13 residues long. Between the trimmed V and J ends, which lost 2 bases and 2 bases, there was a span of 8 bases. Germline V gene lookup returns CDR1 SGHKS and CDR2 YYEKEE (reference sequence). Written as DNA, the CDR3 is TGTGCCAGCAGCTTTCCACTAGCCTACGAGCAGTACTTC. Translated, it gives CASSFPLAYEQYF.